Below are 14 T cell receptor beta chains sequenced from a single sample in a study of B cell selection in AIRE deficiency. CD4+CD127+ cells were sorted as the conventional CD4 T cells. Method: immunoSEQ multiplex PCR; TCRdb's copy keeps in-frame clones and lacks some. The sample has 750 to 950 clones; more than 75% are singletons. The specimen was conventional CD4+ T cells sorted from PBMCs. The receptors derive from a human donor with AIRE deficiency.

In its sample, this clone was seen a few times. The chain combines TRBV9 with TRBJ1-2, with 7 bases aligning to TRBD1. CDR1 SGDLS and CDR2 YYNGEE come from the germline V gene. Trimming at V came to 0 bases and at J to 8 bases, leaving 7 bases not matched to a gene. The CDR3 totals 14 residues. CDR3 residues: CASSVDVTGEGYTF. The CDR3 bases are TGTGCCAGCAGCGTAGATGTCACAGGGGAAGGCTACACCTTC.

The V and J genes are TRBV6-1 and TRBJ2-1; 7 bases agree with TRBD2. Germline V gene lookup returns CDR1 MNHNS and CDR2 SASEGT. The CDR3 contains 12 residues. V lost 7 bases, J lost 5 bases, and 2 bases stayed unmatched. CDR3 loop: CASTLAHNEQFF. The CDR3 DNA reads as TGTGCCAGCACACTAGCGCACAATGAGCAGTTCTTC.

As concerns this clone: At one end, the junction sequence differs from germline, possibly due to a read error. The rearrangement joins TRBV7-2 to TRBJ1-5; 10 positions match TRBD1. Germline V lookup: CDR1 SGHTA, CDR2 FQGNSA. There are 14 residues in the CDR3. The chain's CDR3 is CARSWPGQGIPQHF. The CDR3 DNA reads TGTGCCCGCAGCTGGCCGGGACAGGGGATTCCCCAGCATTTT.

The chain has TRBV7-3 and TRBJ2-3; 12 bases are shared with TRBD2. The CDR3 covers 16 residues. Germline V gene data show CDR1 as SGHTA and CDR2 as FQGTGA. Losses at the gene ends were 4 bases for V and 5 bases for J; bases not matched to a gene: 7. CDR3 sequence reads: CASSSLAGGREDTQYF. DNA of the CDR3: TGTGCCAGCAGCTCCCTAGCGGGAGGGCGGGAAGATACGCAGTATTTT.

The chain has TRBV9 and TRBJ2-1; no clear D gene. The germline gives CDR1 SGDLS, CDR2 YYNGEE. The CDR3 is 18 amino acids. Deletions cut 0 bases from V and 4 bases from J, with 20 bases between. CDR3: CASSVAGVGRRPYNEQFF. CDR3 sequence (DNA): TGTGCCAGCAGCGTAGCTGGAGTTGGGCGGAGACCTTACAATGAGCAGTTCTTC.

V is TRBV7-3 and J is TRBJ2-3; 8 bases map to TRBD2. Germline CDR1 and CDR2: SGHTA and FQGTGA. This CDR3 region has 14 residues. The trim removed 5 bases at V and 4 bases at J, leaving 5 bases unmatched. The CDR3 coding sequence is TGTGCCAGCAGCCCCATGGGACTAGCAGATACGCAGTATTTT. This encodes CASSPMGLADTQYF. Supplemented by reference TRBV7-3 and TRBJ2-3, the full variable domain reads GAGVSQTPSNKVTEKGKYVELRCDPISGHTALYWYRQSLGQGPEFLIYFQGTGAADDSGLPNDRFFAVRPEGSVSTLKIQRTERGDSAVYLCASSPMGLADTQYFGPGTRLTVL.

CDR3 residues: CASSLGFSQETQYF. CDR3 DNA sequence: TGTGCCAGCAGCTTAGGATTCAGCCAAGAGACCCAGTACTTC. The chain joins TRBV7-6 to TRBJ2-5; D call uncertain. CDR1 is SGHVS and CDR2 is FNYEAQ in the germline V gene. The V gene lost 1 base and the J gene lost 1 base, with 7 bases spanning the gap. CDR3 size: 14 residues.

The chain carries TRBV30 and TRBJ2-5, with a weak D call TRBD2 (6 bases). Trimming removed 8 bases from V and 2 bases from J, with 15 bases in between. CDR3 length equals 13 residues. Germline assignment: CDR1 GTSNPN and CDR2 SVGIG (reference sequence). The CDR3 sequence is CAIERDFQETQYF. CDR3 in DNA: TGTGCCATTGAGAGGGACTTTCAAGAGACCCAGTACTTC.

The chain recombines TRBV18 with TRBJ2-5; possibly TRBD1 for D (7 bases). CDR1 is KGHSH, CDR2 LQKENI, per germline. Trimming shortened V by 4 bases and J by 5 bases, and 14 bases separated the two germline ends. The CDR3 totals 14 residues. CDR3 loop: CASSQGGGRETQYF. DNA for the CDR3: TGTGCCAGCTCACAAGGAGGGGGCCGTGAGACCCAGTACTTC. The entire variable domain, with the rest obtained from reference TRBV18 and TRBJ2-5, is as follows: NAGVMQNPRHLVRRRGQEARLRCSPMKGHSHVYWYRQLPEEGLKFMVYLQKENIIDESGMPKERFSAEFPKEGPSILRIQQVVRGDSAAYFCASSQGGGRETQYFGPGTRLLVL.

This CDR3 is CASSLNGGDTQYF. The CDR3 DNA reads as TGTGCCAGCAGCTTAAACGGGGGAGATACGCAGTATTTT. V usage is TRBV7-2 and J usage is TRBJ2-3; D is perhaps TRBD2 (6 bases). CDR1 and CDR2 from the germline V gene are SGHTA and FQGNSA. V gave up 2 bases and J gave up 5 bases, with 8 bases separating them. This CDR3 is 13 amino acids long. Drawing the rest from reference TRBV7-2 and TRBJ2-3, the complete variable domain is GAGVSQSPSNKVTEKGKDVELRCDPISGHTALYWYRQSLGQGLEFLIYFQGNSAPDKSGLPSDRFSAERTGGSVSTLTIQRTQQEDSAVYLCASSLNGGDTQYFGPGTRLTVL.

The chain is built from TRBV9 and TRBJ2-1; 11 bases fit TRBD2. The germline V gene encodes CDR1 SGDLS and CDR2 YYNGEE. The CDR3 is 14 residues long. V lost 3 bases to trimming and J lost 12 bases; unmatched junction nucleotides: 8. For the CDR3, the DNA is TGTGCCAGCAGCGGTACTAGCGGGAGCCGGGTGCAGTTCTTC. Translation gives CASSGTSGSRVQFF.

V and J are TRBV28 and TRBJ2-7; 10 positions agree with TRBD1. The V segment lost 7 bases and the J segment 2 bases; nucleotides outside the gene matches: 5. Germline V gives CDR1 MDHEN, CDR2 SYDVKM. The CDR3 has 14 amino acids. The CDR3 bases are TGTGCCAGCAACGTGGGACAGGGGACCTACGAGCAGTACTTC. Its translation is CASNVGQGTYEQYF.

The CDR3 is CASSSGQAGNSPLHF. The CDR3 coding sequence is TGCGCCAGCAGCTCAGGACAGGCTGGTAATTCACCCCTCCACTTT. The chain joins TRBV5-1 to TRBJ1-6; TRBD1 agrees at 7 bases. CDR1 is SGHRS and CDR2 is YFSETQ in the germline V gene. The J segment lost 6 bases and the V segment lost 3 bases, leaving 6 bases of the junction unmatched. CDR3 length: 15 amino acids. The variable domain in full, with the rest retrieved from reference TRBV5-1 and TRBJ1-6, is KAGVTQTPRYLIKTRGQQVTLSCSPISGHRSVSWYQQTPGQGLQFLFEYFSETQRNKGNFPGRFSGRQFSNSRSEMNVSTLELGDSALYLCASSSGQAGNSPLHFGNGTRLTVT.

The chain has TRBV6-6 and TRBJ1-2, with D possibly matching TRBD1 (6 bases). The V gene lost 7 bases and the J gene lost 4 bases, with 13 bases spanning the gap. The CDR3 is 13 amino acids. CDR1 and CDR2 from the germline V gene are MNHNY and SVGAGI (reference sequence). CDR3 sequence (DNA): TGTGCCAGCACCACGGGGGGGGCCTATGGCTACACCTTC. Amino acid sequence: CASTTGGAYGYTF.